These T cell receptor beta chains were read from a single sample in a study of regulatory T cells in long-lasting Graves disease. Each CDR3 protein is one row after TCRdb ran MiXCR on the multiplex PCR reads. The sample has 300,000 to 400,000 distinct CDR3 sequences; less than 20% are singletons. Sequenced material: peripheral blood mononuclear cells (PBMCs), taken when the disease was refractory, from a patient treated with antithyroid drugs. The receptors shown here come from a female donor with Graves disease. The CDR3 runs from the conserved cysteine through the conserved F or W. The D gene is left open where the match is weak. Not every row has a clone size; where given, it reads once, few, many or a size class.

V	D	size	length	J	DNA	CDR3
TRBV19	TRBD1	many	13	TRBJ1-2	TGTGCCAGTAGTAAGGACAGGGCCTATGGCTACACCTTC	CASSKDRAYGYTF
TRBV29-1	-	once	15	TRBJ2-5	TGCAGCGTTGAAGATCCGGAACAGATCCAAGAGACCCAGTACTTC	CSVEDPEQIQETQYF
TRBV2	-	many	15	TRBJ2-7	TGTGCCAGCAGTGAAACCGGGGCGGGGACCTACGAGCAGTACTTC	CASSETGAGTYEQYF
TRBV7-2	-	-	14	TRBJ1-3	TGTGCCGGCAGCCACGGACAGTCCGGAAACACCATATATTTT	CAGSHGQSGNTIYF
TRBV20-1	-	-	13	TRBJ1-5	TGCAGTGCTGGGGGGCGTGCCAATCAGCCCCAGCATTTT	CSAGGRANQPQHF
TRBV20-1	-	few	14	TRBJ1-6	TGCAGTGCTAGTAGGAGCTCCTATAATTCACCCCTCCACTTT	CSASRSSYNSPLHF
TRBV2	-	few	11	TRBJ2-1	TGTGCCAGCAAAATCTACAATGAGCAGTTCTTC	CASKIYNEQFF
TRBV2	-	many	14	TRBJ1-2	TGTGCCAGCACAGAATGGAGGGTTGGCTATGGCTACACCTTC	CASTEWRVGYGYTF
TRBV9	-	-	16	TRBJ2-7	TGTGCCAGCAGCGTTTCCCCGGACAGCCCATCCTACGAGCAGTACTTC	CASSVSPDSPSYEQYF
TRBV24-1	-	many	14	TRBJ1-4	TGTGCCACCGTATCCCAGGGTTATAATGAAAAACTGTTTTTT	CATVSQGYNEKLFF
TRBV5-1	-	many	13	TRBJ1-2	TGCGCCAGCAGTTCAATCTTGTCGGGAGGCTACACCTTC	CASSSILSGGYTF
TRBV20-1	-	-	15	TRBJ2-7	TGCAGTGCTAGATCTACAGGAGCAAGAACCTACGAGCAGTACTTC	CSARSTGARTYEQYF
TRBV20-1	-	-	14	TRBJ2-7	TGCAGTGCCACCGGGACAAGGGGGAACTACGAGCAGTACTTC	CSATGTRGNYEQYF
TRBV4-3	TRBD1	few	15	TRBJ1-4	TGCGCCAGCAGCCAAACCGGACAGGGAGGAGAAAAACTGTTTTTT	CASSQTGQGGEKLFF
TRBV10-3	TRBD1	many	13	TRBJ2-7	TGTGCCATCAAAGACAGGGAATCCTACGAGCAGTACTTC	CAIKDRESYEQYF
TRBV27	TRBD1	-	15	TRBJ2-7	TGTGCCAGCAGTGCCTCGACAGGGTTCATTTACGAGCAGTACTTC	CASSASTGFIYEQYF
TRBV15	-	-	15	TRBJ1-1	TGTGCCACCAGCAGAGACAGAGGGGCGAACACTGAAGCTTTCTTT	CATSRDRGANTEAFF
TRBV7-3	-	many	16	TRBJ2-2	TGTGCCAGCAGCTTCAGACATATTCGATACACCGGGGAGCTGTTTTTT	CASSFRHIRYTGELFF